This entry concerns a single T cell receptor (beta chain). Its recognized antigen is unknown. There are no base qualities to consult, and no much larger clone falls within one base. Non-adjacent lung tissue was taken as far as possible from the malignant lesion, at least 3 cm away, from the same resection. Libraries came from the immunoSEQ multiplex PCR assay. DNA was isolated using Qiagen DNeasy or QIAamp micro DNA kits, and TCRB was sequenced using the Adaptive Biotechnology human TCRB sequencing kit. Sequencing of TCRB libraries was performed on an Illumina MiSeq. As for the authors' bioinformatics: The kit provider's software was used to analyze TCRB sequence data, and Fisher's exact test was applied to assess tumor enrichment of clonotype templates. TCRdb provides this immuneACCESS table in a form limited to in-frame rearrangements. Some clones are lacking; in checked studies, under half of them reflect an unresolved V gene, and why the rest are absent is not known. That table supplies the V and J calls and clone size; D and trimming were determined from the DNA. For this sample the table gives about 10,000 clones, of which more than 60% were detected only once. Approximately 15% of the sample rests with the top ten.

V and J are truncated by 3 bases and 8 bases respectively, leaving an intervening sequence of 20 bases. Its CDR3 holds 16 amino acids, cysteine through phenylalanine. Only CDR3 DNA is held: 48 bases, read in frame from base 1. CDR1 is given as SEHNR and CDR2 as FQNEAQ, both from the germline V gene (reference sequence). This specimen comes from a study of CD4 T cells in lung cancer (dated by TCRdb to between 2019 and 2020). As for the study more broadly: In the study, blood T cells of NSCLC patients were screened for responses to candidate mutation-encoded neoepitopes, and neoantigen-specific CD4+ T-cell clones and TCRs were isolated. Tumor and non-adjacent lung tissue were obtained from several patients undergoing curative-intent resections for stage I-III non-small cell lung cancer. Aged 60 to 69 when blood was donated, the resected patients, most of whom were former smokers, had either lung adenocarcinoma or squamous cell carcinoma. Before blood donation, treatments including platinum chemotherapy had been received by the patients, and nivolumab or pembrolizumab had been received by some of the patients. The frequency of neoantigen-specific clonotypes in tumor resections, non-adjacent lung and cultured T-cell products was tracked by TCRB deep sequencing. Study-wide findings and limitations: Some blood-derived responses might reflect in vitro priming of naive T cells or cross-reactivity rather than memory responses to the cancer.

The sequence is built from TRBV7-9 and TRBJ2-1; D gene: possibly TRBD2, on 6 matching bases. Sequenced input: normal lung tissue taken away from the tumor. This receptor was taken from a man aged 60 to 75 with non-small cell lung cancer. The base sequence is TGTGCCAGCAGCTTGTCAGAGGGGAGGACAAGCGATGAGCAGTTCTTC. The resulting protein is CASSLSEGRTSDEQFF.